The 23 T cell receptor beta chains in this list originate from one sample, sequenced in a study of T cell responses to AZD1222 COVID-19 vaccine. Clones were sequenced by immunoSEQ multiplex PCR, and TCRdb holds only the in-frame ones, with some missing. Among about 94,000 clones listed, 85% were seen once. This specimen consisted of peripheral blood, obtained 28 days after the second AZD1222 dose. Source of these receptors: an adult who received the AZD1222 COVID-19 vaccine.

The chain joins TRBV27 to TRBJ2-1, with D tentatively TRBD2 (5 bases). Germline loops: CDR1 MNHEY, CDR2 SMNVEV (reference sequence). V lost 5 bases and J lost 9, with 14 bases in between. The CDR3 consists of 13 residues. In nucleotides, the CDR3 is TGTGCCAGCAGTGGGGAGATGGTGAGTGAGCAGTTCTTC. Translation: CASSGEMVSEQFF.

This clone was seen a few times. V is TRBV19 and J is TRBJ1-1; no clear D. Germline assignment: CDR1 LNHDA and CDR2 SQIVND (reference sequence). V dropped 7 bases and J dropped 3 bases, with 12 bases sitting between them. The CDR3 covers 13 residues. CDR3 in amino acids: CASKPVGYTEAFF. CDR3 DNA sequence: TGTGCCAGTAAACCGGTCGGGTACACTGAAGCTTTCTTT.

The V gene is TRBV7-9, the J gene TRBJ2-7; D uncertain. The CDR3 consists of 13 residues. Looked up from germline, CDR1 is SEHNR and CDR2 is FQNEAQ (reference sequence). With 4 bases removed from V and 2 bases from J, the gap between germline ends came to 9 bases. CDR3 nucleotide sequence: TGTGCCAGCAGCTCTGGACGAGCCTACGAGCAGTACTTC. It encodes CASSSGRAYEQYF.

V usage is TRBV6-5 and J usage is TRBJ1-2; 9 bases agree with TRBD1. Germline V CDR1 and CDR2: MNHEY, SVGAGI. The CDR3 runs 12 residues. Trimming at V came to 6 bases and at J to 7 bases, leaving 3 bases not matched to a gene. The DNA for the CDR3 is TGTGCCAGCAGGGAGACAGGGGGTGGCTACACCTTC. This encodes CASRETGGGYTF.

V is TRBV10-2 and J is TRBJ1-1, with D maybe TRBD1 (5 bases). The V end was cut by 6 bases, the J end by 0 bases, with 17 bases between. The CDR3 consists of 16 residues. Germline V gene lookup returns CDR1 WSHSY and CDR2 SAAADI. The DNA for the CDR3 is TGCGCCAGCAGGAGGGGCGGCCCCCATTTGAACACTGAAGCTTTCTTT. Translation: CASRRGGPHLNTEAFF.

The chain employs TRBV9 and TRBJ2-7, with 10 bases aligning to TRBD1. Germline V lookup: CDR1 SGDLS, CDR2 YYNGEE. There are 16 residues in the CDR3. The V gene end was trimmed by 4 bases and the J gene end by 9 bases; junction bases not matched to a gene: 16. The chain's CDR3 is CASSPGGGQGSYGQYF. CDR3 DNA: TGTGCCAGCAGCCCAGGGGGGGGACAGGGGTCCTATGGGCAGTACTTC.

The chain links TRBV28 to TRBJ1-2; 8 bases line up with TRBD1. Germline assignment: CDR1 MDHEN and CDR2 SYDVKM. The V segment lost 5 bases and the J segment 8 bases; nucleotides outside the gene matches: 13. The CDR3 is made up of 15 amino acids. The CDR3 loop is CASSVPLTGEVGYTF. CDR3 bases: TGTGCCAGCAGTGTCCCGTTGACAGGGGAAGTAGGCTACACCTTC.

This sequence joins TRBV11-2 and TRBJ2-3; 16 nucleotides align to TRBD2. The CDR3 has 18 amino acids. Looked up from germline, CDR1 is SGHAT and CDR2 is FQNNGV. V dropped 5 bases and J dropped 4; count of bases not matched to a gene: 9. CDR3 in amino acids: CASSPGTSGRASSDTQYF. The CDR3, as DNA: TGTGCCAGCAGCCCCGGGACTAGCGGGAGGGCCTCGTCAGATACGCAGTATTTT.

V and J are TRBV18 and TRBJ2-7; D might be TRBD2 (5 bases). The CDR3 is 14 residues long. Germline CDR1 and CDR2: KGHSH and LQKENI. Trimming left V 2 bases short and J 0 bases short, with 8 bases between. Here the CDR3 DNA reads TGTGCCAGCTCACCAACCCGGGACTCCTACGAGCAGTACTTC. Translating it yields CASSPTRDSYEQYF.

This chain connects TRBV28 to TRBJ2-7; 9 bases match TRBD2. V shed 5 bases and J 4 bases; nucleotides not matched to a gene: 12. The germline V gene encodes CDR1 MDHEN and CDR2 SYDVKM. CDR3 size: 16 residues. CDR3 in DNA: TGTGCCAGCAGTACTCACGGGGCGGGAGGGACTTACGAGCAGTACTTC. Protein product: CASSTHGAGGTYEQYF.

The genes are TRBV27 and TRBJ2-1; 8 bases are shared with TRBD2. Per the germline V gene, CDR1 is MNHEY and CDR2 is SMNVEV (reference sequence). The length of the CDR3 is 17 residues. Trimming at V came to 3 bases and at J to 9 bases, leaving 16 bases not matched to a gene. CDR3 bases: TGTGCCAGCAGTTTTAGCGGGATATATCTCGTGGAGAGTGAGCAGTTCTTC. It yields the protein CASSFSGIYLVESEQFF.

The V call is TRBV2, the J call TRBJ1-1; D is unclear. V was trimmed by 9 bases and J by 5 bases, leaving 16 bases between them. The CDR3 is made up of 13 amino acids. Looked up from germline, CDR1 is SNHLY and CDR2 is FYNNEI. The CDR3 DNA reads as TGTGCCAGGCAGGCTCTCTTAGAGACTGAAGCTTTCTTT. This translates into CARQALLETEAFF.

This clone is a singleton in its sample. The chain has TRBV7-9 and TRBJ1-1; possibly TRBD1 for D (5 bases). Trimming pared 1 base from V and 10 bases from J, leaving 10 bases between. This CDR3 region has 12 residues. In germline, CDR1 is SEHNR, CDR2 FQNEAQ (reference sequence). CDR3 sequence reads: CASSLGEGPAFF. CDR3 DNA: TGTGCCAGCAGCTTAGGAGAGGGACCAGCTTTCTTT.

This clone was seen only a few times. CDR3 amino acids: CASSGRSSGGGTDTQYF. Here the CDR3 DNA reads TGCGCCAGCAGCGGGAGATCTAGCGGGGGGGGCACAGATACGCAGTATTTT. The genes are TRBV4-1 and TRBJ2-3, with TRBD2 matching 12 bases. V shed 5 bases, J shed 1 base, and the junction held 7 bases outside the gene matches. Per the germline V gene, CDR1 is MGHRA and CDR2 is YSYEKL. The CDR3 totals 17 residues.

The V gene is TRBV5-6, the J gene TRBJ2-5; D uncertain. V gave up 1 base and J gave up 4 bases, with 14 bases separating them. This CDR3 is 15 amino acids long. Per the germline V gene, CDR1 is SGHDT and CDR2 is YYEEEE. The CDR3 DNA reads TGTGCCAGCAGCTTGCGACGCCCCCCTGTAGAGACCCAGTACTTC. Residues: CASSLRRPPVETQYF.

A word on this clone: Other DNA sequences in this specimen translate into the identical CDR3. The chain links TRBV6-2 or TRBV6-3 to TRBJ1-2; 8 positions agree with TRBD1. The CDR3 consists of 13 residues. Germline CDR1 and CDR2: MNHEY and SVGEGT. V gave up 6 bases and J gave up 6 bases; unmatched junction bases: 6. CDR3: CASSNPGQDGYTF. DNA of the CDR3: TGTGCCAGCAGCAATCCGGGACAGGATGGCTACACCTTC.

This clone was recorded only once. The V call is TRBV27, the J call TRBJ1-5, with TRBD1 matching 7 bases. Trimming took 1 base from V and 3 from J; bases not matched to a gene: 6. Germline-derived CDR1 and CDR2 are MNHEY and SMNVEV (reference sequence). The CDR3 covers 16 residues. CDR3 sequence reads: CASSLFGQELNQPQHF. In DNA form, the CDR3 reads TGTGCCAGCAGTTTATTCGGACAGGAACTCAATCAGCCCCAGCATTTT.

The chain has TRBV6-5 and TRBJ2-2, with D possibly being TRBD1 (6 bases). Trimming shortened V by 5 bases and J by 0 bases, and 10 bases separated the two germline ends. CDR1 is MNHEY and CDR2 is SVGAGI in the germline V gene. The CDR3 is 15 amino acids. In DNA form, the CDR3 reads TGTGCCAGCAGTCCCCCAGGGGCGAACACCGGGGAGCTGTTTTTT. Protein product: CASSPPGANTGELFF.

The chain combines TRBV28 with TRBJ2-3, with 12 nucleotides matching TRBD2. The CDR3 consists of 18 residues. J was trimmed by 1 base and V by 6 bases; bases with no gene match: 11. Germline V gene lookup returns CDR1 MDHEN and CDR2 SYDVKM. The CDR3: CASSFDLAGGPGTDTQYF. DNA of the CDR3: TGTGCCAGCAGCTTCGACCTAGCGGGAGGGCCGGGCACAGATACGCAGTATTTT.

The chain couples TRBV5-4 to TRBJ1-4; no clear D. Germline V CDR1 and CDR2: SGHNT, YYREEE (reference sequence). This CDR3 is built from 15 residues. V was cut by 4 bases and J by 13 bases, with 23 bases left in between. CDR3 nucleotides: TGTGCCAGCAGCGACTTGGAGGCGCCAGCACAGCGACTGTTTTTT. Its protein product is CASSDLEAPAQRLFF.

This clone was seen just once. J is TRBJ2-1 and V is TRBV6-6; 7 bases match TRBD2. Per germline, CDR1 MNHNY and CDR2 SVGAGI (reference sequence). The junction had 10 bases not matched to a gene; V was cut back by 7 bases and J by 4 bases. The CDR3 contains 15 residues. The DNA of the CDR3 is TGTGCCAGCACCTGGAGCGGGGAAACTTACAATGAGCAGTTCTTC. It specifies CASTWSGETYNEQFF.

This chain links TRBV6-6 with TRBJ2-3; D is unclear. The germline V gene has CDR1 MNHNY and CDR2 SVGAGI (reference sequence). This CDR3 spans 14 amino acids. Trimming cost V 1 base and J 2 bases, with 7 bases left between them. CDR3 residues: CASSYFPVTDTQYF. In DNA form, the CDR3 reads TGTGCCAGCAGTTACTTCCCAGTCACAGATACGCAGTATTTT.

CDR3 amino acids: CASSPGAGLGETQYF. CDR3 bases: TGTGCCAGCAGTCCTGGGGCAGGGTTGGGGGAGACCCAGTACTTC. This chain links TRBV7-3 with TRBJ2-5; D perhaps matches TRBD1 (5 bases). The CDR3 is made up of 15 amino acids. Trimming shortened V by 6 bases and J by 5 bases, and 19 bases separated the two germline ends. Germline V gene data show CDR1 as SGHTA and CDR2 as FQGTGA.